Listed below are T cell receptor delta chains from one sample, sequenced in a study of gamma-delta chains in newborns, infants, children. TCRdb re-analyzed the reads via CATT. The sample has around 8,100 delta-chain clones, around 3.4% seen once. Sequenced: blood. The origin of the receptors is a child who was a newborn, infant or young child, either healthy, febrile or measles-vaccinated (not recorded which). CDR3s include the opening cysteine and the closing phenylalanine or tryptophan. D genes are given only for firm matches. The size entry is marked missing in some rows and otherwise reads once, few, many or a size class.

>TRDD3|few|TRDV2|TRDJ3
TGTGCCTGTGACACCGTTCTAGGTGGGGGATACGAGCGGGACACCCGACAGATGTTTTTC
CACDTVLGGGYERDTRQMFF
>NA|medium-sized|TRDV2|TRDJ1
TGTGCCTGTGACACAGTGGGGGTTTACACCGATAAACTCATCTTT
CACDTVGVYTDKLIF
>TRDD3|medium-sized|TRDV2|TRDJ3
TGTGCCTGTGACACCGTGGCTGGGGGATACTCCTGGGACACCCGACAGATGTTTTTC
CACDTVAGGYSWDTRQMFF
>TRDD3|medium-sized|TRDV2|TRDJ2
TGTGCCTGTGACGGGGGGATACTGGCAGCACAACTCTTCTTT
CACDGGILAAQLFF
>TRDD3|medium-sized|TRDV2|TRDJ3
TGTGCCTGTGACATACTGGGGGATGACACCTGGGACACCCGACAGATGTTTTTC
CACDILGDDTWDTRQMFF
>NA|NA|TRDV2|TRDJ3
TGTGCCTGTGACACCGTCGGGCCATCCTGGGGCACCCGACAGATGTTTTTC
CACDTVGPSWGTRQMFF
>TRDD3|few|TRDV2|TRDJ3
TGTGCCTGTGACACCTGGGGGATTTTTTGGGACACCCGACAGATGTTTTTC
CACDTWGIFWDTRQMFF
>TRDD3|few|TRDV2|TRDJ3
TGTGCCTGTGACACCGGCTGGGGGGGCAGCTCCTGGGACACCCGACAGATGTTTTTC
CACDTGWGGSSWDTRQMFF
>TRDD3|medium-sized|TRDV2|TRDJ3
TGTGCCTGTGACACCGTACTGGGGGCCTCCTGGGACACCCGACAGATGTTTTTC
CACDTVLGASWDTRQMFF
>NA|NA|TRDV2|TRDJ1
TGTGCCTGGGACAGGGGATGCACCGATAAACTCATCTTT
CAWDRGCTDKLIF
>NA|few|TRDV2|TRDJ3
TGTGCCTGTGACCACTGGGACCGTAGCTCCTGGGACACCAGACAGATGTTTTTC
CACDHWDRSSWDTRQMFF
>TRDD3|medium-sized|TRDV2|TRDJ2
TGTGCCTGTGACACCGGGGATACATCAGCACAACTCTTCTTT
CACDTGDTSAQLFF
>TRDD3|NA|TRDV2|TRDJ3
TGTGCCTGTGACTCCATTTTACTGGGGAAAGGAGCCTGGGACACCCGACAGATGTTTTTC
CACDSILLGKGAWDTRQMFF
>TRDD3|medium-sized|TRDV2|TRDJ1
TGTGCCTGTGACACGTTACTGGGGTACACCGATAAACTCATCTTT
CACDTLLGYTDKLIF
>TRDD3|few|TRDV2|TRDJ3
TGTGCCTGTGACACCGTGGGCACTGGGGGATACTCGTCCTGGGACACCCGACAGATGTTTTTC
CACDTVGTGGYSSWDTRQMFF
>TRDD3|few|TRDV2|TRDJ3
TGTGCCTGTGACATACTGGGGGATTGGGACACCCGACAGATGTTTTTC
CACDILGDWDTRQMFF
>TRDD3|few|TRDV2|TRDJ1
TGTGCCTGTGACACCGTGGGGATATTCACCGATAAACCCATCTTT
CACDTVGIFTDKPIF
>TRDD3|NA|TRDV2|TRDJ3
TGTGCCTGTGGTCATGTACTGGGGGATACGGGGTCCTGGGACACCCGACAGATGTTTTTC
CACGHVLGDTGSWDTRQMFF
>TRDD3|medium-sized|TRDV2|TRDJ1
TGTGCCTGTGACCCTCTACTGGGGGAGTACACCGATAAACTCATCTTT
CACDPLLGEYTDKLIF
>NA|medium-sized|TRDV2|TRDJ3
TGTGCCTGTGACACCGTGGGGGTCAGCTCCTGGGACACCCGACAGATGTTTTTC
CACDTVGVSSWDTRQMFF
>NA|NA|TRDV2|TRDJ3
TGTGCCTGTGACTCTATACGATACTGGGACACCCGCCAGATGTTTTTC
CACDSIRYWDTRQMFF
>TRDD3|medium-sized|TRDV2|TRDJ1
TGTGCCTGTGACCCACTGGGGGATACATCGTACACCGATAAACTCATCTTT
CACDPLGDTSYTDKLIF
>NA|medium-sized|TRDV2|TRDJ1
TGTGCCTGTGACTTTTTGGGGGGCTACACCGATAAACTCATCTTT
CACDFLGGYTDKLIF
>TRDD3|medium-sized|TRDV2|TRDJ3
TGTGCCTGTGATTACTGGGGGACCAGCTCCTGGGACACCCGACAGATGTTTTTC
CACDYWGTSSWDTRQMFF
>TRDD3|few|TRDV2|TRDJ3
TGTGCCTGTGACAGAGTACTGGGGGATCGGAGCTCCCGGGACACCCGACAGATGTTTTTC
CACDRVLGDRSSRDTRQMFF
>TRDD3|medium-sized|TRDV2|TRDJ2
TGTGCCTGTGACAAACTGGGGGATTTGACAGCACAACTCTTCTTT
CACDKLGDLTAQLFF
>TRDD3|few|TRDV2|TRDJ3
TGTGCTTGTGACTCCCTGGATACTGGGGGGGACTCCTGGGACACCCGACAGATGTTTTTC
CACDSLDTGGDSWDTRQMFF
>TRDD3|medium-sized|TRDV2|TRDJ3
TGTGCCTGTGACAATACTGGGGGCTCCTGGGACACCCGACAGATGTTTTTC
CACDNTGGSWDTRQMFF
>NA|many|TRDV2|TRDJ2
TGTGCCTGTGACACCGTGGGAGCTTTGACAGCACAACTCTTCTTT
CACDTVGALTAQLFF
>TRDD3|NA|TRDV2|TRDJ1
TGTGCCTGTGTGGGGCTGGGGGATACGTACACCGATAAACTCATCTTT
CACVGLGDTYTDKLIF
>NA|NA|TRDV2|TRDJ2
TGTGCCTGTGACACCGTACTAGGGGATCCAGCTTTGACAGCACAACTCTTCTTT
CACDTVLGDPALTAQLFF
>TRDD3|NA|TRDV2|TRDJ3
TGTGCCTGTGACACCGTACTGGGGGGTACCCCTAGCTCCTGGGACACCCGACAGATGTTTTTC
CACDTVLGGTPSSWDTRQMFF
>TRDD3|NA|TRDV2|TRDJ3
TGTGCCTGTGACACCGGGTGGGGGACCTGGGACACCCGACAGATGTTTTTC
CACDTGWGTWDTRQMFF
>NA|NA|TRDV2|TRDJ3
TGTGCCTGTGACACCGTACTAGGTAGCTCCTGGGGCACCCGACAGATGTTTTTC
CACDTVLGSSWGTRQMFF
>NA|few|TRDV2|TRDJ3
TGTGCCTGTGACACCGTAGACCAAGGGGATACCCGACAGATGTTTTTC
CACDTVDQGDTRQMFF
>TRDD3|few|TRDV2|TRDJ3
TGTGCCTGTGACACTGTAGGACTGGGGGATACCTGGGACACCCGACAGATGTTTTTC
CACDTVGLGDTWDTRQMFF
>NA|few|TRDV2|TRDJ3
TGTGCCTGTGACAGTAATGGGGAGAGCTCCTGGGACACCCGACAGATGTTTTTC
CACDSNGESSWDTRQMFF
>TRDD3|medium-sized|TRDV2|TRDJ3
TGTGCCTGTGACACTCTACTGGGGGATACCTGGGACACCCGACAGATGTTTTTC
CACDTLLGDTWDTRQMFF
>TRDD3|NA|TRDV2|TRDJ3
TGTGCCTGTGACAAAAAAAAGTACTGGGGGAGCTCCTGGGACACCCGACAGATGTTTTTC
CACDKKKYWGSSWDTRQMFF
>NA|medium-sized|TRDV2|TRDJ3
TGTGCCTGTGACACCGTGTTCGGGGGAGAATCCTGGGACACCCGACAGATGTTTTTC
CACDTVFGGESWDTRQMFF
>TRDD3|NA|TRDV2|TRDJ3
TGTGCCTGTGACACTCCTGGGGGATTGAGCTCCTGGGACACCCGACAGATGTTTTTC
CACDTPGGLSSWDTRQMFF